This is a list of T cell receptor beta chains from one sample in a study of response to subunit inactivated influenza vaccine. TCRdb re-called the RT-PCR reads with MiXCR, one entry per CDR3 protein. This sample has hundreds of thousands of distinct CDR3 sequences, with more than 15% found just once. Sample: PBMCs from blood, taken 11 to 12 days after vaccination. The origin of the receptors is a man aged 45-60 years who received an inactivated influenza vaccine. Both conserved end residues are part of each CDR3. The order of the fields is clone size, V gene, D gene, J gene, CDR3 protein, CDR3 DNA. D genes are given only for firm matches. Only some rows state a clone size, as once, few, many or a class for expanded clones.

>few|TRBV5-1|-|TRBJ2-7
CASRSFSASYEQYF
TGCGCCAGCAGATCCTTTAGCGCCTCCTACGAGCAGTACTTC
>-|TRBV5-1|-|TRBJ1-1
CASSVRIQGGNTEAFF
TGCGCCAGCAGCGTTAGAATACAGGGAGGGAACACTGAAGCTTTCTTT
>many|TRBV24-1|TRBD2|TRBJ2-1
CATSDPKTSEQYNEQFF
TGTGCCACCAGTGATCCAAAAACTAGCGAGCAATACAATGAGCAGTTCTTC
>-|TRBV3-1|-|TRBJ2-7
CASSQGGDVPTIHEQYF
TGTGCCAGCAGCCAGGGAGGTGATGTACCAACTATCCACGAGCAGTACTTC
>-|TRBV15|-|TRBJ2-3
CATSRDLLESDTQYF
TGTGCCACCAGCAGAGATCTTCTAGAATCAGATACGCAGTATTTT
>few|TRBV29-1|TRBD1|TRBJ1-2
CSVRQGAGIYGYTF
TGCAGCGTAAGACAGGGGGCCGGAATCTATGGCTACACCTTC
>-|TRBV7-2|-|TRBJ2-7
CASSLELFLGEQYF
TGTGCCAGCAGCTTAGAACTGTTCCTTGGAGAGCAGTACTTC
>many|TRBV4-1|-|TRBJ1-2
CASSQEIRERGYTF
TGCGCCAGCAGCCAAGAGATCCGGGAGAGAGGCTACACCTTC
>few|TRBV7-2|-|TRBJ2-7
CASSLSSRYEQYF
TGTGCCAGCAGCTTAAGCTCCCGATACGAGCAGTACTTC
>-|TRBV7-2|-|TRBJ2-2
CASRLSRSNTGELFF
TGTGCCAGCAGATTGAGCAGGTCAAACACCGGGGAGCTGTTTTTT
>few|TRBV6-2/TRBV6-3|-|TRBJ2-7
CASSYSTQGGEQYF
TGTGCCAGCAGTTACTCGACGCAGGGTGGCGAGCAGTACTTC
>few|TRBV5-1|-|TRBJ2-7
CASSWPGDEQYF
TGCGCCAGCAGCTGGCCCGGGGACGAGCAGTACTTC
>few|TRBV5-1|-|TRBJ1-2
CASSHDNSDYGGGYTF
TGCGCCAGCAGTCACGACAACTCCGACTATGGTGGCGGCTACACCTTC
>few|TRBV6-1|TRBD1|TRBJ2-2
CASSPGTGAVMGGELFF
TGTGCCAGCAGTCCCGGGACAGGGGCTGTGATGGGCGGGGAGCTGTTTTTT
>-|TRBV4-2|-|TRBJ1-1
CASSPYEMNTEAFF
TGTGCCAGCAGCCCCTATGAGATGAACACTGAAGCTTTCTTT
>few|TRBV12-3/TRBV12-4|TRBD1|TRBJ1-2
CASSAGTEFYGYTF
TGTGCCAGCAGCGCCGGGACAGAATTTTATGGCTACACCTTC
>many|TRBV6-5|TRBD1|TRBJ2-5
CASSYGDREETQYF
TGTGCCAGCAGTTACGGCGACAGGGAAGAGACCCAGTACTTC
>few|TRBV11-2|-|TRBJ2-2
CASLKTETGNTGELFF
TGTGCCAGCTTGAAAACCGAGACAGGCAACACCGGGGAGCTGTTTTTT
>few|TRBV19|-|TRBJ2-1
CASSPAWPSYNEQFF
TGTGCCAGTAGTCCGGCTTGGCCTTCCTACAATGAGCAGTTCTTC
>few|TRBV20-1|TRBD1|TRBJ1-5
CSAYRGRNQPQHF
TGCAGTGCTTACAGGGGCCGCAATCAGCCCCAGCATTTT
>-|TRBV20-1|-|TRBJ1-1
CSAVGSNTEAFF
TGCAGTGCTGTCGGCTCGAACACTGAAGCTTTCTTT
>-|TRBV12-3/TRBV12-4|TRBD1|TRBJ2-6
CASSFHTIGTGMPGANVLTF
TGTGCCAGCAGTTTCCATACAATCGGGACAGGGATGCCCGGGGCCAACGTCCTGACTTTC
>-|TRBV11-3|-|TRBJ2-2
CASGGADTGELFF
TGTGCCAGCGGGGGGGCGGACACCGGGGAGCTGTTTTTT
>-|TRBV4-2|TRBD1|TRBJ2-1
CASSQDPGQNYNEQFF
TGTGCCAGCAGCCAGGACCCGGGACAGAACTACAATGAGCAGTTCTTC
>-|TRBV24-1|-|TRBJ2-1
CATRDTLGEQFF
TGTGCCACCAGGGACACCCTCGGTGAGCAGTTCTTC
>many|TRBV5-1|-|TRBJ2-3
CASSLDRADTQYF
TGCGCCAGCAGCTTGGATCGGGCAGATACGCAGTATTTT
>-|TRBV15|TRBD2|TRBJ2-7
CATSRGEGYEQYF
TGTGCCACCAGCAGAGGGGAGGGTTACGAGCAGTACTTC
>few|TRBV29-1|-|TRBJ1-1
CSVAPRLNTEAFF
TGCAGCGTTGCCCCCAGGCTGAACACTGAAGCTTTCTTT
>few|TRBV6-2/TRBV6-3|TRBD1|TRBJ2-1
CASKRDSYNEQFF
TGTGCCAGCAAACGGGACAGTTACAATGAGCAGTTCTTC
>-|TRBV5-1|TRBD2|TRBJ2-3
CASSLGESGGRTDTQYF
TGCGCCAGCAGCTTGGGGGAAAGCGGGGGCAGGACAGATACGCAGTATTTT
>-|TRBV5-1|-|TRBJ2-2
CASSPRTPNTGELFF
TGCGCCAGCAGCCCGAGGACACCCAACACCGGGGAGCTGTTTTTT
>few|TRBV20-1|-|TRBJ2-7
CSARETGTVSSYEQYF
TGCAGTGCTAGAGAAACCGGGACGGTGAGCTCCTACGAGCAGTACTTC
>few|TRBV20-1|-|TRBJ2-1
CSARSYGTYNEQFF
TGCAGTGCTAGAAGTTACGGGACTTACAATGAGCAGTTCTTC
>-|TRBV11-2|TRBD1|TRBJ2-4
CASSLTGTGKGTAKNIQYF
TGTGCCAGCAGCTTAACCGGGACAGGGAAGGGGACGGCCAAAAACATTCAGTACTTC
>many|TRBV20-1|TRBD2|TRBJ2-1
CSARDQGLAGNEQFF
TGCAGTGCTAGAGATCAGGGACTAGCTGGCAATGAGCAGTTCTTC
>-|TRBV3-1|TRBD2|TRBJ2-4
CASSQEVSGSGGRLNIQYF
TGTGCCAGCAGCCAAGAAGTTTCGGGTAGCGGGGGCCGATTAAACATTCAGTACTTC
>few|TRBV5-5|TRBD1|TRBJ2-7
CASSRTTGRAYEQYF
TGTGCCAGCAGCCGGACGACAGGGAGAGCCTACGAGCAGTACTTC
>few|TRBV11-2|TRBD2|TRBJ2-1
CASSRTSGNYEQFF
TGTGCCAGCAGCCGCACTAGCGGGAACTATGAGCAGTTCTTC
>many|TRBV29-1|TRBD2|TRBJ2-1
CSVELAGGLNPYNEQFF
TGCAGCGTTGAACTAGCGGGGGGGCTAAACCCCTACAATGAGCAGTTCTTC
>few|TRBV29-1|-|TRBJ2-5
CSVVHVETQYF
TGCAGCGTTGTGCATGTGGAGACCCAGTACTTC
>few|TRBV5-5|-|TRBJ2-5
CASSLEGVAETQYF
TGTGCCAGCAGCTTGGAAGGGGTCGCGGAGACCCAGTACTTC
>-|TRBV5-4|TRBD1|TRBJ2-7
CASSLPGQEGLKQYF
TGTGCCAGCAGCTTGCCGGGACAGGAGGGTTTAAAGCAGTACTTC
>-|TRBV10-3|TRBD1|TRBJ1-2
CATKNPPQGVDNYGYTF
TGTGCCACCAAGAACCCCCCACAGGGGGTGGATAACTATGGCTACACCTTC
>many|TRBV2|TRBD1|TRBJ1-2
CASSRDRANYGYTF
TGTGCCAGCAGCCGGGACAGGGCTAACTATGGCTACACCTTC
>-|TRBV28|-|TRBJ2-3
CASSPHRIPNTQYF
TGTGCCAGCAGCCCTCATCGGATCCCAAATACGCAGTATTTT
>-|TRBV20-1|-|TRBJ1-1
CSASLSGAVGDDFF
TGCAGTGCTAGTCTAAGCGGGGCAGTTGGTGATGATTTCTTT
>few|TRBV5-1|-|TRBJ1-2
CASSLVQGVYGYTF
TGCGCCAGCAGCTTGGTACAGGGTGTCTATGGCTACACCTTC
>-|TRBV29-1|-|TRBJ2-1
CSAAGGRDSSYNEQFF
TGCAGCGCCGCCGGGGGTCGGGACAGCTCCTACAATGAGCAGTTCTTC
>few|TRBV21-1|-|TRBJ2-5
CASSNIVAQYF
TGTGCCAGCAGCAACATCGTGGCCCAGTACTTC
>few|TRBV10-3|-|TRBJ1-5
CAISDARGPQHF
TGTGCCATCAGTGATGCCCGAGGGCCCCAGCATTTT
>-|TRBV12-3/TRBV12-4|-|TRBJ1-4
CASSFIPGREKLFF
TGTGCCAGCAGTTTTATCCCAGGGCGGGAAAAACTGTTTTTT
>many|TRBV12-3/TRBV12-4|TRBD2|TRBJ2-7
CASSPTSGVYEQYF
TGTGCCAGCAGCCCCACTAGCGGGGTCTACGAGCAGTACTTC
>-|TRBV7-2|TRBD1|TRBJ1-2
CASSLGDRPNYGYTF
TGTGCCAGCAGCTTAGGGGACAGACCTAACTATGGCTACACCTTC
>-|TRBV29-1|TRBD1|TRBJ2-1
CSVEDRGTGKHNEQFF
TGCAGCGTTGAAGATCGCGGGACAGGGAAACACAATGAGCAGTTCTTC
>-|TRBV4-2|-|TRBJ2-2
CASSQDKITGELFF
TGTGCCAGCAGCCAAGATAAAATAACCGGGGAGCTGTTTTTT